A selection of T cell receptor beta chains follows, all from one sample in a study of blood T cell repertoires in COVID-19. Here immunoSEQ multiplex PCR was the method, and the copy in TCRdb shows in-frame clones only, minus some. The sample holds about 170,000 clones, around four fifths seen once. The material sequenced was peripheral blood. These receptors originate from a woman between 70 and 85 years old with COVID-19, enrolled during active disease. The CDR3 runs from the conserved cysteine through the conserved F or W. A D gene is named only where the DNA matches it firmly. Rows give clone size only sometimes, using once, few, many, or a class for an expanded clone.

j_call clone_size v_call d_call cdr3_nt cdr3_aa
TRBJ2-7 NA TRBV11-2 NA TGTGCCAGCAGCTTAGATGGGGGGGCAAGTGACGAGCAGTACTTC CASSLDGGASDEQYF
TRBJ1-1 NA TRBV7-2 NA TGTGCCAGCAGCGGGCAGGGTGGTAACACTGAAGCTTTCTTT CASSGQGGNTEAFF
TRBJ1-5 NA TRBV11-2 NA TGTGCCAGCAGCTTAAGTATCGGCAGGGAAAAAGGGCAGCCCCAGCATTTT CASSLSIGREKGQPQHF
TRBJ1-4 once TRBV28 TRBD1 TGTGCCAGCAGCGCTTCAGGGGGCGCGGGGGATGAAAAACTGTTTTTT CASSASGGAGDEKLFF
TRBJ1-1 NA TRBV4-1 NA TGCGCCAGCAGCCAAGATCCTGACACTGAAGCTTTCTTT CASSQDPDTEAFF
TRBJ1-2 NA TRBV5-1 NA TGCGCCAGCAGCTACGACAGAAGCTATGGCTACACCTTC CASSYDRSYGYTF
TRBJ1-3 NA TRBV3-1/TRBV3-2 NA TGTGCCAGCAGCCAAGTACAGCAGGGGAACACCATATATTTT CASSQVQQGNTIYF
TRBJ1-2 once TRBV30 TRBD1 TGTGCCTGGACTACAGGACAGGGTGGTGGCTACACCTTC CAWTTGQGGGYTF
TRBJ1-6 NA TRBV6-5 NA TGTGCCAGCAGTTTTAGCTCCTATAATTCACCCCTCCACTTT CASSFSSYNSPLHF
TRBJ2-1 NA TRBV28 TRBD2 TGTGCCAGCAGTTTAGGGACTAGGGGTCTCAATGAGCAGTTCTTC CASSLGTRGLNEQFF
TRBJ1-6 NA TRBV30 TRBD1 TGTGCCTGGAGTGTAATTGGACAGGGAGAGTCACCCCTCCACTTT CAWSVIGQGESPLHF
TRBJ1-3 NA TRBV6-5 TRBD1 TGTGCCAGCAGAACCCAGGGGGCGGGAAACACCATATATTTT CASRTQGAGNTIYF
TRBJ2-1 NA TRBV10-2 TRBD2 TGCGCCAGCGGGACTAGCGGGAACAATGAGCAGTTCTTC CASGTSGNNEQFF
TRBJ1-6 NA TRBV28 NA TGTGCCAGCAGAGAGAACAGGGTCTCACCCCTCCACTTT CASRENRVSPLHF
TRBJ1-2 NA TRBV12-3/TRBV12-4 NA TGTGCCAGCAGTTTGTATGACTATGGCTACACCTTC CASSLYDYGYTF
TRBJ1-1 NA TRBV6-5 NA TGTGCCAGCAGTTACTCGGGGCATAGTGGTGAAGCTTTCTTT CASSYSGHSGEAFF
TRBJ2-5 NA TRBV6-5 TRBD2 TGTGCCAGCAACGTACTAGCGGGGGGGGAGACCCAGTACTTC CASNVLAGGETQYF
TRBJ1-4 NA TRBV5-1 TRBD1 TGCGCCAGCAGCTTGGAGGTACTGGGACAGGGGGAAAAACTGTTTTTT CASSLEVLGQGEKLFF
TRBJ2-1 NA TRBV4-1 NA TGCGCCAGCAGCCAAGTAGCCTCGGGAGTACGCGAGCAGTTCTTC CASSQVASGVREQFF
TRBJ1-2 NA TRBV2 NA TGTGCCAGCAGGGCTGTGCGGACACAGTATGGCTACACCTTC CASRAVRTQYGYTF
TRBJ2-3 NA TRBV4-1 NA TGCGCCAGCAGCCCCTACCCCGACAGTTTCACAGATACGCAGTATTTT CASSPYPDSFTDTQYF
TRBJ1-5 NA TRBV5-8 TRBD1 TGTGCCAGCAGCGGGTCACTTTTTGGGACAGTGGATCAGCCCCAGCATTTT CASSGSLFGTVDQPQHF
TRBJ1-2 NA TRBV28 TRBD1 TGTGCCAGCTTTGACAGGGGGAGAACAAACGGCTACACCTTC CASFDRGRTNGYTF
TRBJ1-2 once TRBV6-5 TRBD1 TGTGCCAGCACCATAACAGAGGGGGCGCTTGGCTACACCTTC CASTITEGALGYTF
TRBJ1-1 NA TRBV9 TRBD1 TGTGCCAGCAGCGCCGACCAGACAGGGGCCGAGGGAGCTTTCTTT CASSADQTGAEGAFF
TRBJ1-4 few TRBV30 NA TGTGCCTGGACTACAGGGCAGACTAATGAAAAACTGTTTTTT CAWTTGQTNEKLFF
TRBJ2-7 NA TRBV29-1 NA TGCAGCGTTGATTTAGCGGACTCCTACGAGCAGTACTTC CSVDLADSYEQYF
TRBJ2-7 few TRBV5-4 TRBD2 TGTGCCAGCAGCCCACTAGCGGGCGTTGACGAGCAGTACTTC CASSPLAGVDEQYF
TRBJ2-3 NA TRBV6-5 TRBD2 TGTGCCAGCAGTTACCGGACTAGCGGGGGAACAGATACGCAGTATTTT CASSYRTSGGTDTQYF
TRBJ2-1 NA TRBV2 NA TGTGCCAGCAGTGCGAGGCGCCCCTACAATGAGCAGTTCTTC CASSARRPYNEQFF
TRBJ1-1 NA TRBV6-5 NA TGTGCCAGCTGCCTTAGGAGCCGGAACACTGAAGCTTTCTTT CASCLRSRNTEAFF
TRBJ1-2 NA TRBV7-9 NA TGTGCCAGCAGCCCGGGAAAGAGGGGGGGCCACTATGGCTACACCTTC CASSPGKRGGHYGYTF
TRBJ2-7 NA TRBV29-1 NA TGCAGCGTTGGTATAGTCTCCTACGAGCAGTACTTC CSVGIVSYEQYF
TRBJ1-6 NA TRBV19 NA TGTGCCAGTAGTATAGGCTTTCCGGACACTTATAATTCACCCCTCCACTTT CASSIGFPDTYNSPLHF
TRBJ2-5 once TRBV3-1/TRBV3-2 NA TGTGCCAGTGGTTGGAGCGGCACACAAGAGACCCAGTACTTC CASGWSGTQETQYF
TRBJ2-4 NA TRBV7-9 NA TGTGCCAGCAGCTTAGATGGGGGCCAAAACATTCAGTACTTC CASSLDGGQNIQYF
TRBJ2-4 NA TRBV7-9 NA TGTGCCAGCACCAAAGACGGGGGAAACATTCAGTACTTC CASTKDGGNIQYF
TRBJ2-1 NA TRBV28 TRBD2 TGTGCCAGCAACGACTATGGCGGGAGGGTGGGCAATGAGCAGTTCTTC CASNDYGGRVGNEQFF
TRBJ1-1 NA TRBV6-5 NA TGTGCCAGCAGGCCGTCCAGAAACACTGAAGCTTTCTTT CASRPSRNTEAFF
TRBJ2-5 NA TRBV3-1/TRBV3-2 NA TGTGCCAGCAGCCCGTCCCGGGACTACCAAGAGACCCAGTACTTC CASSPSRDYQETQYF
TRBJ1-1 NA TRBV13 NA TGTGCCAGCAGCCCCTCCGGGTTTAACACTGAAGCTTTCTTT CASSPSGFNTEAFF
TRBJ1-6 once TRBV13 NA TGTGCCAGCAGCCGCCTCAGTAATTCACCCCTCCACTTT CASSRLSNSPLHF
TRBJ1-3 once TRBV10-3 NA TGTGCCATCAGCCAAGGACAGCACTCTGGAAACACCATATATTTT CAISQGQHSGNTIYF
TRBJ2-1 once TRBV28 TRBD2 TGTGCCAGCAGTTTTCCTAGCGGTCGGGATGAGCAGTTCTTC CASSFPSGRDEQFF